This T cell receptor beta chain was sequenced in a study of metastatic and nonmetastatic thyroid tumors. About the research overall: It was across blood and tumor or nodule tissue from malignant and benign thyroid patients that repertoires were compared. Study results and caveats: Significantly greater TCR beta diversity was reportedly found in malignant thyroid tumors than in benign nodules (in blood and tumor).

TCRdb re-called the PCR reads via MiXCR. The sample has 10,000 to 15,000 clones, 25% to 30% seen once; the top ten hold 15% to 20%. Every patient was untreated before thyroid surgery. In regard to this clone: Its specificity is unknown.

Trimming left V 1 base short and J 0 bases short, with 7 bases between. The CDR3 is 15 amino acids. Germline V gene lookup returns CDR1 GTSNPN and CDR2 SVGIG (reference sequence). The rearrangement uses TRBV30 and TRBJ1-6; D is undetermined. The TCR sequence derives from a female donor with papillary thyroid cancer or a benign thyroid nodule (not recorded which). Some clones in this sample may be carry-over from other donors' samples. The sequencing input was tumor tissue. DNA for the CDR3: TGTGCCTGGAGTGGAGGGAGCTCCTATAATTCACCCCTCCACTTT. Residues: CAWSGGSSYNSPLHF.